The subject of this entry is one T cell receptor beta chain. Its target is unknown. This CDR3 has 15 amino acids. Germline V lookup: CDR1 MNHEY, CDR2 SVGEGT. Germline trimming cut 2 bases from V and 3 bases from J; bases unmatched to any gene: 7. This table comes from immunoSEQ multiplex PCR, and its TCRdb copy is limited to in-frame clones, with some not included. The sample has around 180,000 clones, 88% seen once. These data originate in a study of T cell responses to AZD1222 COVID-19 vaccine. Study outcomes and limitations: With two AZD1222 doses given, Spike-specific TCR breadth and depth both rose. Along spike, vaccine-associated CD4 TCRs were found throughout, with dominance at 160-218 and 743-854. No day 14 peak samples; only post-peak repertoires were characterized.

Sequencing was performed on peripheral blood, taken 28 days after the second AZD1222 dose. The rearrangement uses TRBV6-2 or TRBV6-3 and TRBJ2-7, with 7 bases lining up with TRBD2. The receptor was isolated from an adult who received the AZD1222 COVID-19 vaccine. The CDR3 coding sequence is TGTGCCAGCAGTTACGAGGCGGGAGAGATCTACGAGCAGTACTTC. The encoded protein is CASSYEAGEIYEQYF.